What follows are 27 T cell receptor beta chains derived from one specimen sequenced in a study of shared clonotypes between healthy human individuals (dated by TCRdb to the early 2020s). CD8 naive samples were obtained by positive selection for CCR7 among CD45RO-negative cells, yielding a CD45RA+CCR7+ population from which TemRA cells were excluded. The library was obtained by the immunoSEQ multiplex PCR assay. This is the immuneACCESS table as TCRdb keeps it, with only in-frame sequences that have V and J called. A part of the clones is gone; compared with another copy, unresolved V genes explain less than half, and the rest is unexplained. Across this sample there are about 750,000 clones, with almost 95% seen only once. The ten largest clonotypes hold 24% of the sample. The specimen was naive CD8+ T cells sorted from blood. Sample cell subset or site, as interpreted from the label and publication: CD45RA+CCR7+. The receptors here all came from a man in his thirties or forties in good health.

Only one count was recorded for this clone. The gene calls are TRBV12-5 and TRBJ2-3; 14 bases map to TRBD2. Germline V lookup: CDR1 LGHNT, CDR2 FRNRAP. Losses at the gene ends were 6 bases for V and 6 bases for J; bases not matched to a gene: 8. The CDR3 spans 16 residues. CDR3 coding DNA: TGTGCTAGTGGGCCGACTAGCGGGAGGGCCAGCGATACGCAGTATTTT. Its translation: CASGPTSGRASDTQYF. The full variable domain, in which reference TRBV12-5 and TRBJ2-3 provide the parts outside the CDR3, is DARVTQTPRHKVTEMGQEVTMRCQPILGHNTVFWYRQTMMQGLELLAYFRNRAPLDDSGMPKDRFSAEMPDATLATLKIQPSEPRDSAVYFCASGPTSGRASDTQYFGPGTRLTVL.

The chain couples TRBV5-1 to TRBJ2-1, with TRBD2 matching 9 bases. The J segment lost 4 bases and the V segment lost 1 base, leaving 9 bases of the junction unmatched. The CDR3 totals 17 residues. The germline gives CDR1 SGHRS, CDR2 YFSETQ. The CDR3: CASSLSQREVGYNEQFF. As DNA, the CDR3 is TGCGCCAGCAGCTTGTCCCAGCGGGAGGTCGGGTACAATGAGCAGTTCTTC. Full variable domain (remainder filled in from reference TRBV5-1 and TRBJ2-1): KAGVTQTPRYLIKTRGQQVTLSCSPISGHRSVSWYQQTPGQGLQFLFEYFSETQRNKGNFPGRFSGRQFSNSRSEMNVSTLELGDSALYLCASSLSQREVGYNEQFFGPGTRLTVL.

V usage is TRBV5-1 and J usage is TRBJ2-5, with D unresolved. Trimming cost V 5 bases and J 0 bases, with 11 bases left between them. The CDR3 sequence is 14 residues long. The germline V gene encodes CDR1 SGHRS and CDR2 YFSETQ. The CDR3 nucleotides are TGCGCCAGCAGGTATGGTAGACACCAAGAGACCCAGTACTTC. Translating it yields CASRYGRHQETQYF.

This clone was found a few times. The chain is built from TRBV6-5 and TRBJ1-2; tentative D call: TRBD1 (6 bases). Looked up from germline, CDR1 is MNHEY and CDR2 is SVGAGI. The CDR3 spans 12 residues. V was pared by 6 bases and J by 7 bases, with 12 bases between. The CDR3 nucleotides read TGTGCCAGCAGCCCCGGGACAAGTGGCTACACCTTC. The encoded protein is CASSPGTSGYTF.

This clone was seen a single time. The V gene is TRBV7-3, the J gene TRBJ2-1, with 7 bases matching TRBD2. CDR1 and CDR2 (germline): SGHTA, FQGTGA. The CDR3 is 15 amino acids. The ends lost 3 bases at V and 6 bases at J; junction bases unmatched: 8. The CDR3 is CASSFGQGGVNEQFF. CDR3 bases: TGTGCCAGCAGCTTTGGGCAGGGAGGGGTCAATGAGCAGTTCTTC.

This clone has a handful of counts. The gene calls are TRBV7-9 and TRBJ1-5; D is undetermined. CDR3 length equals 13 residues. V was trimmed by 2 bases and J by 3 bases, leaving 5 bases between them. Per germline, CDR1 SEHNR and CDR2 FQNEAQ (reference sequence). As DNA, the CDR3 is TGTGCCAGCAGCTTAAGCCCCAATCAGCCCCAGCATTTT. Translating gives CASSLSPNQPQHF. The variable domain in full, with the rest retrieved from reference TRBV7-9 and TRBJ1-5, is DTGVSQNPRHKITKRGQNVTFRCDPISEHNRLYWYRQTLGQGPEFLTYFQNEAQLEKSRLLSDRFSAERPKGSFSTLEIQRTEQGDSAMYLCASSLSPNQPQHFGDGTRLSIL.

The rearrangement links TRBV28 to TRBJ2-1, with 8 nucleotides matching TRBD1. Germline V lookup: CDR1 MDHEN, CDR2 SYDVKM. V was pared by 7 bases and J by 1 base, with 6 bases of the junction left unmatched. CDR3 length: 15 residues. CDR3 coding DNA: TGTGCCAGCAAACCCGGACAGGGATCCTACAATGAGCAGTTCTTC. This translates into CASKPGQGSYNEQFF.

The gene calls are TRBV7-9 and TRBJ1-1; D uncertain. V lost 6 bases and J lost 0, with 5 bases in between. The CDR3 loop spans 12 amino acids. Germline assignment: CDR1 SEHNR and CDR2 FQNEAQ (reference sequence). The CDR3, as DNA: TGTGCCAGCAGGTGGATGAACACTGAAGCTTTCTTT. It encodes CASRWMNTEAFF.

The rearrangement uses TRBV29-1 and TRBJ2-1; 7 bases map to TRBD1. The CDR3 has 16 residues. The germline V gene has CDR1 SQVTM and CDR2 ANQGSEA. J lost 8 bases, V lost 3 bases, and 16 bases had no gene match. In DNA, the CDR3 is TGCAGCGTTGACGAACCAATGGGACAGATTGAGGATGAGCAGTTCTTC. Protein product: CSVDEPMGQIEDEQFF.

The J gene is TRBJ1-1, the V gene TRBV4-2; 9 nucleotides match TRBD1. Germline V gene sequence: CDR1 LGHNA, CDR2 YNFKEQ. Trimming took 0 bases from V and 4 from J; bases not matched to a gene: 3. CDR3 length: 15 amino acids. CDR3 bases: TGTGCCAGCAGCCAAGAAAGGACAGGGGTCACTGAAGCTTTCTTT. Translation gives CASSQERTGVTEAFF.

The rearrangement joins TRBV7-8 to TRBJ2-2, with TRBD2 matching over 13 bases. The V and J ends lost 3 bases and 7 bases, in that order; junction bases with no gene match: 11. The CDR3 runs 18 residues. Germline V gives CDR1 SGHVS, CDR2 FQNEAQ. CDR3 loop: CASSFVRTSGSYGGELFF. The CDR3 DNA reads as TGTGCCAGCAGCTTTGTCCGGACTAGCGGGAGTTATGGCGGGGAGCTGTTTTTT. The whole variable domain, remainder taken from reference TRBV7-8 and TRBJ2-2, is GAGVSQSPRYKVAKRGQDVALRCDPISGHVSLFWYQQALGQGPEFLTYFQNEAQLDKSGLPSDRFFAERPEGSVSTLKIQRTQQEDSAVYLCASSFVRTSGSYGGELFFGEGSRLTVL.

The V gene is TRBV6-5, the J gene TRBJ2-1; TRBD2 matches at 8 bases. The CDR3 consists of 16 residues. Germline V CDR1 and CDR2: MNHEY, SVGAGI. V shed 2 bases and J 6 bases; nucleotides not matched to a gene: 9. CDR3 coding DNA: TGTGCCAGCAGTTACATGGGAGTAGCGGGACTCAATGAGCAGTTCTTC. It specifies CASSYMGVAGLNEQFF.

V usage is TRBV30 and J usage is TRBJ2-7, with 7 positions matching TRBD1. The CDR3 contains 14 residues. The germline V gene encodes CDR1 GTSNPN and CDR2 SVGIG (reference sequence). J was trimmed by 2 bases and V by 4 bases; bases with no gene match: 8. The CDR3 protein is CAWTRRQGTYEQYF. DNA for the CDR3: TGTGCCTGGACCCGAAGACAGGGAACCTACGAGCAGTACTTC.

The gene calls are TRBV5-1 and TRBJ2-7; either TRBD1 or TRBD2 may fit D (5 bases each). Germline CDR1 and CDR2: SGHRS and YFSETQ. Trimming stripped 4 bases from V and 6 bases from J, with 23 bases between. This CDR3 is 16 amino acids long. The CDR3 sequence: CASSTYAGTKALEQYF. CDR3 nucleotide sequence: TGCGCCAGCAGCACTTACGCCGGGACGAAAGCCCTCGAGCAGTACTTC.

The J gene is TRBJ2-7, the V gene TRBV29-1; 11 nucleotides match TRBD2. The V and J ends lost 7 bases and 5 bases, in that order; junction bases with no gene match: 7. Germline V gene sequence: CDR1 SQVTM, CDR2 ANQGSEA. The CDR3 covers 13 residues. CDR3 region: CSASTSGVDEQYF. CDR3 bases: TGCAGCGCCTCGACTAGCGGGGTCGACGAGCAGTACTTC.

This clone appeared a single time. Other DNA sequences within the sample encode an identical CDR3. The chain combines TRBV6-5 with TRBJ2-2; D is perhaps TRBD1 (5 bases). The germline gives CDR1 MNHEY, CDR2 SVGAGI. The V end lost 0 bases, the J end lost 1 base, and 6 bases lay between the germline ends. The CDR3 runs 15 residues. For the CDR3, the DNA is TGTGCCAGCAGTTACTCTACAGGGAACACCGGGGAGCTGTTTTTT. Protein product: CASSYSTGNTGELFF.

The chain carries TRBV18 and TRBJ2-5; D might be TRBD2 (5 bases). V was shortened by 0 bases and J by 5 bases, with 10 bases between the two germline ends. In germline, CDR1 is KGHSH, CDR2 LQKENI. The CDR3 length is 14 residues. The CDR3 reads CASSPPRTGETQYF. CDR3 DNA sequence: TGTGCCAGCTCACCACCCCGGACGGGGGAGACCCAGTACTTC. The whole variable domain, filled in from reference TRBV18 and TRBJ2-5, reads NAGVMQNPRHLVRRRGQEARLRCSPMKGHSHVYWYRQLPEEGLKFMVYLQKENIIDESGMPKERFSAEFPKEGPSILRIQQVVRGDSAAYFCASSPPRTGETQYFGPGTRLLVL.

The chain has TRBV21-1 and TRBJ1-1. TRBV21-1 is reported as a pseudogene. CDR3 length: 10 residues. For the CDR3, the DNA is TGTGCCAGCAGCAACACTGAAGCTTTCTTT. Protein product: CASSNTEAFF.

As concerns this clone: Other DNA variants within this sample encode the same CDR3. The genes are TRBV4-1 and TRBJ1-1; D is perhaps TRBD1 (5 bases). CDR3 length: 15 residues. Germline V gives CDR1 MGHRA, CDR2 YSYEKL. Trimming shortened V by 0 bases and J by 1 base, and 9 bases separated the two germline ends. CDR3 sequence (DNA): TGCGCCAGCAGCCAAGATCCCGGGGGGAACACTGAAGCTTTCTTT. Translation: CASSQDPGGNTEAFF.

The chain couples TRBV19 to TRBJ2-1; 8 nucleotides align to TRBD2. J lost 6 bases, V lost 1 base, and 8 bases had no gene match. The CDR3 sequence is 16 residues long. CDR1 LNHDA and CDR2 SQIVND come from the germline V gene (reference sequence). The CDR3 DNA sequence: TGTGCCAGTAGTATAGTAAGCGGGAGATTCGGCAATGAGCAGTTCTTC. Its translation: CASSIVSGRFGNEQFF.

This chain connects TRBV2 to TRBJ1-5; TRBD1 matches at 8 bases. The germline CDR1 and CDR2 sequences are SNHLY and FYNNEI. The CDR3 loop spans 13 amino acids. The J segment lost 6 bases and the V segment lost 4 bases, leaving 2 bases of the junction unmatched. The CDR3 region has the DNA TGTGCCAGCAGTGCTACAGGGGGTCAGCCCCAGCATTTT. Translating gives CASSATGGQPQHF.

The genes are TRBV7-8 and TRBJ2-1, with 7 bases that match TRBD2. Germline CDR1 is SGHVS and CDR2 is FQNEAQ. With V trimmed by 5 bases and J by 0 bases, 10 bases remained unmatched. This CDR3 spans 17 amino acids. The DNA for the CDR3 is TGTGCCAGCAGCGGTGATGGGCGGGAGCGCTCCTACAATGAGCAGTTCTTC. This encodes CASSGDGRERSYNEQFF.

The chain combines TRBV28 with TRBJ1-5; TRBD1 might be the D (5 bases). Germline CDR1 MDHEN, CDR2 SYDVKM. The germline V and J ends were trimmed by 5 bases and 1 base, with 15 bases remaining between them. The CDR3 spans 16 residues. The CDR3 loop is CASSLTGMGSNQPQHF. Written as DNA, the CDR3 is TGTGCCAGCAGTCTTACAGGTATGGGAAGCAATCAGCCCCAGCATTTT.

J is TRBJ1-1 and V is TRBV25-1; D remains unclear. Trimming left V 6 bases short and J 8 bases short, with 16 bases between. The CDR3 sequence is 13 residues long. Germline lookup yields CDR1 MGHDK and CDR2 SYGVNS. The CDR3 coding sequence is TGTGCCAGCAGCATTACCACGGGCAGAGAAGCTTTCTTT. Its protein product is CASSITTGREAFF.

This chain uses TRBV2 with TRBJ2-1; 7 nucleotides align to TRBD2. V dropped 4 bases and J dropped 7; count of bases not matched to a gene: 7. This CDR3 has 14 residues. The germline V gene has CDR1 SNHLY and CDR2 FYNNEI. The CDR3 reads CASSGGDYWNEQFF. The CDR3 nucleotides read TGTGCCAGCAGTGGAGGGGACTACTGGAATGAGCAGTTCTTC. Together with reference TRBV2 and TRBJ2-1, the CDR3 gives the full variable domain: EPEVTQTPSHQVTQMGQEVILRCVPISNHLYFYWYRQILGQKVEFLVSFYNNEISEKSEIFDDQFSVERPDGSNFTLKIRSTKLEDSAMYFCASSGGDYWNEQFFGPGTRLTVL.

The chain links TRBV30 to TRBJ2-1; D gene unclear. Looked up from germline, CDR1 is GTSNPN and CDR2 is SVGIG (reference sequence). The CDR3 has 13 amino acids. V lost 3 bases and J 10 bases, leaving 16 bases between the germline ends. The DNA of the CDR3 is TGTGCCTGGAGCCCTACCGGCGGTGAAGAGCAGTTCTTC. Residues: CAWSPTGGEEQFF.

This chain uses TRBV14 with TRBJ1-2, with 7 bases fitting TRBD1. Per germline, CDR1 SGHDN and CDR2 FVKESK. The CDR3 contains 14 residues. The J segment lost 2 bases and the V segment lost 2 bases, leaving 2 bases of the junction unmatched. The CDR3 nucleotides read TGTGCCAGCAGCCAAAGGACAGGAAACTATGGCTACACCTTC. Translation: CASSQRTGNYGYTF.